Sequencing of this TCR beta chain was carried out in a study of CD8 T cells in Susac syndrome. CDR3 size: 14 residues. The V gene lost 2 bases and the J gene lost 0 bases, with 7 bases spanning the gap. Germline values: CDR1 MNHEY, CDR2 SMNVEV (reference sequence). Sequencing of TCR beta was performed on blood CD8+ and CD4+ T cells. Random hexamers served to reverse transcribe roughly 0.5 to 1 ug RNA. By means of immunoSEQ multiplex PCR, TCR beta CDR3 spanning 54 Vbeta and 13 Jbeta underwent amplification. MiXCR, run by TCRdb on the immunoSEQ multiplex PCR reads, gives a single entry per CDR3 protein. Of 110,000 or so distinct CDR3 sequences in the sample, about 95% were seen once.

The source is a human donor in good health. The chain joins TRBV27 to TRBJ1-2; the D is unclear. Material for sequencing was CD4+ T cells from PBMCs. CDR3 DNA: TGTGCCAGCAGTTTACGGGGAGCTAACTATGGCTACACCTTC. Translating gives CASSLRGANYGYTF.